Included here is one T cell receptor beta chain sequence, with context. Its antigen is unknown. These data are taken from a study of cytotoxic CD8 clonotypes in ibrutinib-treated CLL. Study findings and constraints: Contraction or stability on treatment was seen for public clonotypes, which were uncommon. A rise in clonality was seen at ibrutinib response, and a fall back toward baseline was seen at progression. Patients showed higher baseline clonality than age-matched healthy donors, and it tracked circulating CD8+ T-cell counts.

Using immunoSEQ multiplex PCR, the repertoire was profiled, and TCRdb retains in-frame clones only, with some absent. Of about 250,000 clones listed, 70% are singletons. This TCR derives from a human donor with chronic lymphocytic leukemia. The sequenced sample was PBMCs, obtained after 24 months of ibrutinib treatment.

The CDR3 sequence is CSHGTSGRSDTQYF. The CDR3 region has the DNA TGCAGCCACGGTACTAGCGGGAGATCAGATACGCAGTATTTT. The chain joins TRBV29-1 to TRBJ2-3; 11 bases are shared with TRBD2. The V segment lost 8 bases and the J segment 4 bases; nucleotides outside the gene matches: 8. CDR1 and CDR2 (germline): SQVTM, ANQGSEA. This CDR3 spans 14 amino acids.